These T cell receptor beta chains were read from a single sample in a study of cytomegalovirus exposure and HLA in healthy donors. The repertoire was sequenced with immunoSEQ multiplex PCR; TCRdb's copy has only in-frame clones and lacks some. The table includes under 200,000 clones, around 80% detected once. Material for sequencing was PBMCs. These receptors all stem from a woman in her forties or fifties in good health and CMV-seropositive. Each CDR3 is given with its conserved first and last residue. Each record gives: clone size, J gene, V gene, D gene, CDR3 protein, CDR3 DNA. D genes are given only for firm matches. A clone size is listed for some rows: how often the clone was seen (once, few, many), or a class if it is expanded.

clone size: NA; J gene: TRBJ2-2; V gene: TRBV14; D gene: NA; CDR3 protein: CASSRQILNTGELFF; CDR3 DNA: TGTGCCAGCAGCCGACAGATACTGAACACCGGGGAGCTGTTTTTT
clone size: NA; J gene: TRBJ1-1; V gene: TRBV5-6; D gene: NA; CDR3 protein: CASSRETEAFF; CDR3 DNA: TGTGCCAGCAGTAGAGAGACTGAAGCTTTCTTT
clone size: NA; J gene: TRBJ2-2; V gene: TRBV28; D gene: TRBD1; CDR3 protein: CASRQQGAATGELFF; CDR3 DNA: TGTGCCAGCAGACAGCAGGGGGCAGCCACCGGGGAGCTGTTTTTT
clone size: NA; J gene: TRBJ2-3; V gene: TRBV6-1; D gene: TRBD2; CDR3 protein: CASNRDYAPDTQYF; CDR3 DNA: TGTGCCAGCAATCGGGACTACGCACCAGATACGCAGTATTTT
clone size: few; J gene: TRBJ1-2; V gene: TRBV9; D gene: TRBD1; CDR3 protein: CASSPTSDRGVYGYTF; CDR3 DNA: TGTGCCAGCAGCCCAACTTCGGACAGGGGAGTCTATGGCTACACCTTC
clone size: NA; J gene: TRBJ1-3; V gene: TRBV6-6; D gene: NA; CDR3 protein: CASRGLGGNTIYF; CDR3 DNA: TGTGCCAGCAGAGGTCTAGGAGGAAACACCATATATTTT
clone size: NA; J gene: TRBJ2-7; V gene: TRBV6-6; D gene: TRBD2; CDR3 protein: CASSKGLAIYEQYF; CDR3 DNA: TGTGCCAGCAGCAAGGGACTAGCGATTTACGAGCAGTACTTC
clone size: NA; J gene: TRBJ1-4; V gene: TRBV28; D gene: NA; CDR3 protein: CASSFRVSGKLFF; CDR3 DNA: TGTGCCAGCAGTTTCCGGGTTAGTGGAAAACTGTTTTTT
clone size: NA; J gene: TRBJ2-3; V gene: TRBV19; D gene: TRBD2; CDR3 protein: CASSSGSPPDTQYF; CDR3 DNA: TGTGCCAGTAGTAGCGGGAGTCCCCCAGATACGCAGTATTTT
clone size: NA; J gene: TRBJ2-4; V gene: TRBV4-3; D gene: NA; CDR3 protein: CASSQTTWNSGGAKNIQYF; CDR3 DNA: TGCGCCAGCAGCCAAACTACCTGGAATAGCGGAGGGGCCAAAAACATTCAGTACTTC
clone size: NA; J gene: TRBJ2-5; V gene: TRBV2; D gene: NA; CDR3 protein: CASSDSRGRETQYF; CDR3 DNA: TGTGCCAGCAGTGATAGCAGGGGCCGAGAGACCCAGTACTTC
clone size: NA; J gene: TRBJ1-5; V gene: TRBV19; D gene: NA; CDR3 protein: CASSMGVTVNQPQHF; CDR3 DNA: TGTGCCAGTAGTATGGGTGTGACAGTGAATCAGCCCCAGCATTTT
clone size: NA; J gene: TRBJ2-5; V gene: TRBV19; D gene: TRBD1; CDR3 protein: CASRGTGGETQYF; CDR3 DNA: TGTGCCAGTAGAGGGACAGGGGGAGAGACCCAGTACTTC
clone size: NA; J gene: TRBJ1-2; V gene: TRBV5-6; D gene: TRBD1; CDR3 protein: CASSQGQGVYGYTF; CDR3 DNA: TGTGCCAGCAGCCAGGGACAGGGAGTCTATGGCTACACCTTC
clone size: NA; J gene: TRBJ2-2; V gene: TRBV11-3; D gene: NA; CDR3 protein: CASSLGQGWTGELFF; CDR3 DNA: TGTGCCAGCAGCTTAGGGCAGGGATGGACCGGGGAGCTGTTTTTT
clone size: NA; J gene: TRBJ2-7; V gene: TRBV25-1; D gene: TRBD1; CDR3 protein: CASSEWLGQIPYEQYF; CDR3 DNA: TGTGCCAGCAGTGAATGGCTGGGACAGATTCCTTACGAGCAGTACTTC
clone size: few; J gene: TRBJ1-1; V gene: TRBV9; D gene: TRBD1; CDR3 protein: CASSEARGTEAFF; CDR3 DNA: TGTGCCAGCAGCGAAGCCAGGGGGACTGAAGCTTTCTTT
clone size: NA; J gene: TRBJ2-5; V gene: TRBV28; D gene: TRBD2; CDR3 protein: CASTRIAGGKETQYF; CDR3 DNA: TGTGCCAGCACCCGAATAGCGGGAGGGAAAGAGACCCAGTACTTC
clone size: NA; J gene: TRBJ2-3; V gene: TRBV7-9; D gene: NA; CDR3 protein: CASSSLSTREDTQYF; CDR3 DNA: TGTGCCAGCAGCTCTCTCTCGACTAGGGAAGATACGCAGTATTTT
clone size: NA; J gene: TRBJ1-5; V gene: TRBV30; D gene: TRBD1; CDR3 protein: CAWSRTYRGRQPQHF; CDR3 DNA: TGTGCCTGGAGTCGAACGTACAGGGGGCGTCAGCCCCAGCATTTT
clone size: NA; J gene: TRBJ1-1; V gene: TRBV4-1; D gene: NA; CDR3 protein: CASTLSVNTEAFF; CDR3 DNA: TGCGCCAGCACCCTCTCTGTGAACACTGAAGCTTTCTTT
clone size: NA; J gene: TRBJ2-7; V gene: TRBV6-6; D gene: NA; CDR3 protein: CASSYNSYEQYF; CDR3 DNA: TGTGCCAGCAGTTATAACAGCTACGAGCAGTACTTC
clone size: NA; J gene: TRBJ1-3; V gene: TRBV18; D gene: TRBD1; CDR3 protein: CASSRGGTGVGNTIYF; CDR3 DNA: TGTGCCAGCTCCCGAGGCGGGACAGGGGTCGGAAACACCATATATTTT
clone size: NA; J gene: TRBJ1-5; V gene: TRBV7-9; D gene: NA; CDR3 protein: CASSLGQNQPQHF; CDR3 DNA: TGTGCCAGCAGCTTAGGACAGAATCAGCCCCAGCATTTT
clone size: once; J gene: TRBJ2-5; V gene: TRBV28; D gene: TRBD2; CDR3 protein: CASRTVTPSGVQETQYF; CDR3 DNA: TGTGCCAGCAGAACCGTAACCCCAAGCGGGGTTCAAGAGACCCAGTACTTC
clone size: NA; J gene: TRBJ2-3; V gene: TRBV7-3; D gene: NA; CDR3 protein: CASSLSPGLGSADTQYF; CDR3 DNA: TGTGCCAGCAGCTTAAGCCCAGGGTTAGGGTCCGCCGATACGCAGTATTTT
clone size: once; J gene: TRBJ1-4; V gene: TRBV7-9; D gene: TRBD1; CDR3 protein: CSSSFRDRGPSTNEKLFF; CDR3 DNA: TGTTCCAGCAGCTTCCGGGACAGGGGCCCTTCAACTAATGAAAAACTGTTTTTT
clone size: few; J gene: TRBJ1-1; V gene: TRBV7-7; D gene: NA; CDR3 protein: CASSFGENTEAFF; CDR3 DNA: TGTGCTAGCAGCTTCGGAGAGAACACTGAAGCTTTCTTT
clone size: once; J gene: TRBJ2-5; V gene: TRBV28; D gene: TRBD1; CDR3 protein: CASLTNRGTQYF; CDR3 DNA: TGTGCCAGCCTCACGAACAGGGGGACCCAGTACTTC
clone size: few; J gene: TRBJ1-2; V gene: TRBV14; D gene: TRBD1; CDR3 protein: CASSQAIKGASGYTF; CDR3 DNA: TGTGCCAGCAGCCAAGCGATTAAGGGGGCGAGTGGCTACACCTTC
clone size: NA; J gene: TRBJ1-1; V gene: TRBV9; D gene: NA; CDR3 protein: CASSVTGPNTEAFF; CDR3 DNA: TGTGCCAGCAGCGTGACAGGACCGAACACTGAAGCTTTCTTT
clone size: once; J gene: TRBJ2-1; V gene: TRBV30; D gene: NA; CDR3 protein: CAWSGGRSSYNEQFF; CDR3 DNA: TGTGCCTGGAGTGGTGGGCGAAGCTCCTACAATGAGCAGTTCTTC
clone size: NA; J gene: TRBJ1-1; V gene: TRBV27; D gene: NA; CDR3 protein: CASSFEGDTEAFF; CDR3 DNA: TGTGCCAGCAGTTTCGAAGGGGACACTGAAGCTTTCTTT
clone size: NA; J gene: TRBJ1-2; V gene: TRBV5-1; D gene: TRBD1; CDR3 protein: CASSTRQGVNYGYTF; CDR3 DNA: TGCGCCAGCAGCACAAGACAGGGGGTCAACTATGGCTACACCTTC
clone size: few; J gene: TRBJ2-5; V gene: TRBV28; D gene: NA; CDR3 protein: CASSFLGQGGGETQYF; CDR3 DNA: TGTGCCAGCAGTTTTTTGGGTCAGGGAGGAGGAGAGACCCAGTACTTC
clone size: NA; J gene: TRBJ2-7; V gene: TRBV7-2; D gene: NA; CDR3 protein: CASSSPRGRYEQYF; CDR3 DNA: TGTGCCAGCAGCTCACCCAGGGGGAGGTACGAGCAGTACTTC
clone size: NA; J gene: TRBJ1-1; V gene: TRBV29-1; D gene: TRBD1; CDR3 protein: CSATRQGIRTEAFF; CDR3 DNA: TGCAGCGCCACCCGACAGGGGATACGCACTGAAGCTTTCTTT
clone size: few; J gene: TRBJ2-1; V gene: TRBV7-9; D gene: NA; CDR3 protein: CASSPEALNEQFF; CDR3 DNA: TGTGCCAGCAGCCCTGAAGCGCTGAATGAGCAGTTCTTC
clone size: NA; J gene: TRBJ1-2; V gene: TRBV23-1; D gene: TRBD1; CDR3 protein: CASSPSKGTGSGYGYTF; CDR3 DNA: TGCGCCAGCAGTCCCTCAAAGGGGACAGGGAGTGGCTATGGCTACACCTTC
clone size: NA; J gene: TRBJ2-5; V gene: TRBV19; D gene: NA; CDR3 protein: CASSYGRETQYF; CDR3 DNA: TGTGCCAGTAGTTACGGGAGAGAGACCCAGTACTTC
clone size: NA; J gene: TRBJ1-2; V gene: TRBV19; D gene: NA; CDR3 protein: CASMDRRGGYTF; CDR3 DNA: TGTGCCAGTATGGACCGGAGGGGAGGCTACACCTTC